This entry lists 30 T cell receptor beta chains sequenced from one sample in a study of T cells and Merkel cell carcinoma outcomes. Libraries were prepared by immunoSEQ multiplex PCR; TCRdb keeps only in-frame clonotypes and omits some of them. The sample holds about 15,000 clones, over 80% seen once. The sample was tumor tissue from Merkel cell carcinoma. The receptors derive from a human donor with Merkel cell carcinoma.

V is TRBV19 and J is TRBJ2-5; D tentatively fits TRBD1 or TRBD2 (7 bases each). The V gene lost 6 bases and the J gene lost 5 bases, with 16 bases spanning the gap. Germline V gene lookup returns CDR1 LNHDA and CDR2 SQIVND (reference sequence). CDR3 size: 14 residues. The DNA for the CDR3 is TGTGCCAGTAGCAAAGACAGGGAGGGCGAGACCCAGTACTTC. Translating it yields CASSKDREGETQYF.

This clone was seen only a few times. V usage is TRBV2 and J usage is TRBJ2-5, with 8 bases fitting TRBD1. Germline V CDR1 and CDR2: SNHLY, FYNNEI. The junction had 3 bases not matched to a gene; V was cut back by 5 bases and J by 1 base. The CDR3 has 14 amino acids. The CDR3: CASSIGQGQETQYF. CDR3 sequence (DNA): TGTGCCAGCAGTATCGGACAGGGCCAAGAGACCCAGTACTTC.

The table lists this clone with a few counts. Distinct nucleotide sequences in the sample also encode this CDR3. This chain uses TRBV28 with TRBJ1-2, with TRBD1 as a possible D gene (5 bases). Trimming stripped 5 bases from V and 3 bases from J, with 7 bases between. The CDR3 covers 12 residues. Germline CDR1 reads MDHEN; CDR2 reads SYDVKM. In DNA form, the CDR3 reads TGTGCCAGCAGTCTACAGGACTATGGCTACACCTTC. As protein: CASSLQDYGYTF.

V usage is TRBV19 and J usage is TRBJ2-1; D gene ambiguous. CDR3 length: 15 residues. CDR1 and CDR2 from the germline V gene are LNHDA and SQIVND (reference sequence). Trimming left V 3 bases short and J 2 bases short, with 11 bases between. CDR3 protein: CASSMARLTYNEQFF. In DNA, the CDR3 is TGTGCCAGTAGTATGGCGAGACTTACCTACAATGAGCAGTTCTTC.

This clone was picked up a small number of times. The chain employs TRBV7-9 and TRBJ2-7; a weak D match, TRBD2 (5 bases). CDR3 size: 12 residues. Germline loops: CDR1 SEHNR, CDR2 FQNEAQ (reference sequence). V shed 8 bases and J shed 4 bases, with 12 bases lying between them. The CDR3 here is CASAPREYEQYF. The CDR3 bases are TGTGCCAGCGCCCCTCGGGAATACGAGCAGTACTTC. Based on the CDR3 plus reference TRBV7-9 and TRBJ2-7, the full variable domain is DTGVSQNPRHKITKRGQNVTFRCDPISEHNRLYWYRQTLGQGPEFLTYFQNEAQLEKSRLLSDRFSAERPKGSFSTLEIQRTEQGDSAMYLCASAPREYEQYFGPGTRLTVT.

The rearrangement links TRBV30 to TRBJ2-2, with 7 bases that match TRBD1. The CDR3 spans 14 residues. Losses at the gene ends were 0 bases for V and 8 bases for J; bases not matched to a gene: 6. The germline V gene has CDR1 GTSNPN and CDR2 SVGIG (reference sequence). In DNA form, the CDR3 reads TGTGCCTGGAGTGTGACAGGGATGGCGGGGGAGCTGTTTTTT. The encoded protein is CAWSVTGMAGELFF.

The V call is TRBV7-9, the J call TRBJ1-1, with TRBD1 matching 12 bases. The CDR3 covers 14 residues. V shed 2 bases and J 8 bases; nucleotides not matched to a gene: 3. Germline CDR1 reads SEHNR; CDR2 reads FQNEAQ (reference sequence). CDR3: CASSLMGTGGEAFF. CDR3 nucleotides: TGTGCCAGCAGCTTAATGGGGACAGGGGGCGAAGCTTTCTTT.

The rearrangement joins TRBV5-1 to TRBJ1-4; D is ambiguous. Trimming pared 7 bases from V and 0 bases from J, leaving 7 bases between. The CDR3 has 13 residues. From germline, CDR1 is SGHRS and CDR2 YFSETQ. The CDR3 region is CASSDPTNEKLFF. CDR3 sequence (DNA): TGCGCCAGCTCGGATCCAACTAATGAAAAACTGTTTTTT. The entire variable domain, with the rest obtained from reference TRBV5-1 and TRBJ1-4, is as follows: KAGVTQTPRYLIKTRGQQVTLSCSPISGHRSVSWYQQTPGQGLQFLFEYFSETQRNKGNFPGRFSGRQFSNSRSEMNVSTLELGDSALYLCASSDPTNEKLFFGSGTQLSVL.

This chain uses TRBV11-2 with TRBJ2-2; D remains ambiguous. The CDR3 has 14 amino acids. V lost 2 bases, J lost 3 bases, and 7 bases lay in between. Germline values: CDR1 SGHAT, CDR2 FQNNGV. The chain's CDR3 is CASSLSGYTGELFF. The CDR3, as DNA: TGTGCCAGCAGCTTATCTGGGTACACCGGGGAGCTGTTTTTT.

This clone was recorded once. V usage is TRBV12-5 and J usage is TRBJ1-5, with 9 positions matching TRBD1. J lost 3 bases, V lost 6 bases, and 18 bases had no gene match. The CDR3 contains 19 residues. Germline CDR1 LGHNT, CDR2 FRNRAP. The CDR3 protein is CASGAPPGDRVPYNQPQHF. As DNA, the CDR3 is TGTGCTAGTGGAGCACCCCCCGGGGACAGGGTCCCTTACAATCAGCCCCAGCATTTT.

V is TRBV5-8 and J is TRBJ2-1; D possibly uses TRBD1 or TRBD2 (5 bases each). Trimming removed 4 bases at V and 1 base at J, with 12 bases between. The CDR3 spans 15 residues. From germline, CDR1 is SGHTS and CDR2 YDEGEE. The CDR3, as DNA: TGTGCCAGCAGCGTATGGGACCTTTCCTACAATGAGCAGTTCTTC. It yields the protein CASSVWDLSYNEQFF.

The rearrangement uses TRBV7-3 and TRBJ2-3; possibly TRBD1 for D (6 bases). V was clipped by 5 bases and J by 6 bases, with 12 bases between them. From germline, CDR1 is SGHTA and CDR2 FQGTGA. The CDR3 length is 13 residues. The CDR3 here is CASSPQGWDTQYF. CDR3 DNA: TGTGCCAGCAGCCCGCAGGGGTGGGATACGCAGTATTTT.

The chain carries TRBV29-1 and TRBJ2-3; 14 bases line up with TRBD2. The CDR3 sequence is 18 residues long. Germline V gene sequence: CDR1 SQVTM, CDR2 ANQGSEA. Trimming cost V 6 bases and J 3 bases; bases outside gene matches: 14. The CDR3 sequence: CSVVPGLAGEGATDTQYF. CDR3 nucleotide sequence: TGCAGCGTCGTACCGGGACTAGCGGGAGAAGGGGCGACAGATACGCAGTATTTT.

The J gene is TRBJ1-2, the V gene TRBV7-9; 11 bases agree with TRBD1. The junction had 20 bases not matched to a gene; V was cut back by 6 bases and J by 8 bases. CDR3 length equals 18 residues. Germline CDR1 and CDR2: SEHNR and FQNEAQ (reference sequence). CDR3 sequence reads: CASSRRGQGALGGLGYTF. As DNA, the CDR3 is TGTGCCAGCAGTCGACGTGGACAGGGGGCCCTCGGAGGTTTAGGCTACACCTTC.

This chain connects TRBV9 to TRBJ1-3; D is unclear. CDR3 length: 15 residues. Trimming pared 0 bases from V and 1 base from J, leaving 8 bases between. Germline assignment: CDR1 SGDLS and CDR2 YYNGEE. The CDR3 sequence: CASSVAGTSGNTIYF. The DNA of the CDR3 is TGTGCCAGCAGCGTAGCAGGCACTTCTGGAAACACCATATATTTT.

The chain links TRBV7-2 to TRBJ2-5; 10 positions match TRBD2. In germline, CDR1 is SGHTA, CDR2 FQGNSA. The J segment lost 2 bases and the V segment lost 5 bases, leaving 5 bases of the junction unmatched. CDR3 length: 15 residues. The CDR3: CASSVKAGGQETQYF. The CDR3 DNA reads as TGTGCCAGCAGCGTCAAAGCGGGGGGGCAAGAGACCCAGTACTTC. The full variable domain, in which reference TRBV7-2 and TRBJ2-5 provide the parts outside the CDR3, is GAGVSQSPSNKVTEKGKDVELRCDPISGHTALYWYRQSLGQGLEFLIYFQGNSAPDKSGLPSDRFSAERTGGSVSTLTIQRTQQEDSAVYLCASSVKAGGQETQYFGPGTRLLVL.

The gene calls are TRBV4-2 and TRBJ2-2; a weak D match, TRBD2 (6 bases). This CDR3 has 18 amino acids. Trimming stripped 1 base from V and 3 bases from J, with 18 bases between. Looked up from germline, CDR1 is LGHNA and CDR2 is YNFKEQ. The CDR3 DNA reads as TGTGCCAGCAGCCAAGTCAGTACCGGGACTCTCCACACCGGGGAGCTGTTTTTT. Translating it yields CASSQVSTGTLHTGELFF.

This chain uses TRBV6-6 with TRBJ2-3; no definite D call. V gave up 7 bases and J gave up 1 base, with 12 bases separating them. The CDR3 totals 14 residues. Germline V gene data show CDR1 as MNHNY and CDR2 as SVGAGI (reference sequence). The CDR3 reads CASTINDGTDTQYF. For the CDR3, the DNA is TGTGCCAGCACCATAAACGACGGCACAGATACGCAGTATTTT.

This rearrangement joins TRBV6-5 to TRBJ2-7; TRBD1 agrees at 7 bases. The V and J ends lost 6 bases and 0 bases, in that order; junction bases with no gene match: 5. Germline V gene data show CDR1 as MNHEY and CDR2 as SVGAGI. CDR3 length equals 14 residues. CDR3: CASSLRDSSYEQYF. The CDR3 DNA sequence: TGTGCCAGCAGCCTCCGGGACAGCTCCTACGAGCAGTACTTC.

V usage is TRBV6-1 and J usage is TRBJ2-1; D gene unclear. The germline V and J ends were trimmed by 1 base and 8 bases, with 15 bases remaining between them. Looked up from germline, CDR1 is MNHNS and CDR2 is SASEGT. The CDR3 consists of 15 residues. The CDR3 nucleotides are TGTGCCAGCAGTGAAGAGGGCCGGAGATCGGATGAGCAGTTCTTC. Translating it yields CASSEEGRRSDEQFF.

The chain recombines TRBV7-8 with TRBJ2-5; 7 nucleotides match TRBD1. Germline V gives CDR1 SGHVS, CDR2 FQNEAQ. The V segment lost 2 bases and the J segment 4 bases; nucleotides outside the gene matches: 4. This CDR3 spans 14 amino acids. This CDR3 is CASSLSPGGETQYF. CDR3 coding DNA: TGTGCCAGCAGCTTATCTCCAGGGGGAGAGACCCAGTACTTC.

This chain joins TRBV2 and TRBJ1-5; 7 bases are shared with TRBD1. The CDR3 length is 16 residues. V gave up 5 bases and J gave up 3 bases; unmatched junction bases: 10. Germline CDR1 reads SNHLY; CDR2 reads FYNNEI. The CDR3 bases are TGTGCCAGCAGTATCCAGGGGGGATGGGTCAATCAGCCCCAGCATTTT. This encodes CASSIQGGWVNQPQHF.

CDR3 bases: TGTGCCAGCAGAATTAACCAGTATCATTACGAGCAGTACTTC. This codes for CASRINQYHYEQYF. This sequence joins TRBV6-5 and TRBJ2-7; no reliable D call. With 6 bases removed from V and 4 bases from J, the gap between germline ends came to 16 bases. There are 14 residues in the CDR3. Germline CDR1 reads MNHEY; CDR2 reads SVGAGI.

The chain joins TRBV11-3 to TRBJ2-1; 15 bases line up with TRBD2. Trimming at V came to 4 bases and at J to 7 bases, leaving 11 bases not matched to a gene. This CDR3 spans 18 amino acids. Germline lookup yields CDR1 SGHNT and CDR2 YENEEA. The CDR3 DNA is TGTGCCAGCAGCTCCTCGGGGACTAGCGGGGGGTCCTCTAATGAGCAGTTCTTC. Its translation is CASSSSGTSGGSSNEQFF.

About this clone: A junction end diverges from the germline sequence, so it may reflect a read error. The chain couples TRBV9 to TRBJ2-1; no firm D call. Looked up from germline, CDR1 is SGDLS and CDR2 is YYNGEE. The CDR3 loop spans 15 amino acids. CDR3 protein: CVSSAEVNSYNEQFF. The CDR3 DNA follows: TGTGTCAGCAGCGCTGAGGTCAACTCCTACAATGAGCAGTTCTTC.

The chain is built from TRBV10-3 and TRBJ2-6; perhaps TRBD1 as D (5 bases). V lost 1 base and J lost 2, with 12 bases in between. This CDR3 is built from 17 residues. Germline V gene sequence: CDR1 ENHRY, CDR2 SYGVKD. CDR3 in DNA: TGTGCCATCAGTGAGTTCGAACCGACAGCTGGGGCCAACGTCCTGACTTTC. This translates into CAISEFEPTAGANVLTF.

The V gene is TRBV16, the J gene TRBJ1-2, with D perhaps matching TRBD1 (6 bases). V was shortened by 6 bases and J by 2 bases, with 16 bases between the two germline ends. The CDR3 covers 15 residues. Germline assignment: CDR1 KGHSY and CDR2 FQNENV. The CDR3: CASSGRDTWNYGYTF. The CDR3 nucleotides read TGTGCCAGCAGTGGCCGGGACACCTGGAACTATGGCTACACCTTC.

The chain recombines TRBV4-1 with TRBJ1-2, with D possibly matching TRBD1 (5 bases). The ends were cut back, 1 base at V and 4 bases at J, with 13 bases in the middle. CDR3 size: 15 residues. Looked up from germline, CDR1 is MGHRA and CDR2 is YSYEKL. The DNA of the CDR3 is TGCGCCAGCAGCCAAGTTGAGGGGCGCGGCTATGGCTACACCTTC. Translated, it gives CASSQVEGRGYGYTF.

The V and J genes are TRBV4-1 and TRBJ1-4, with D tentatively TRBD1 (5 bases). This CDR3 spans 16 amino acids. CDR1 and CDR2 from the germline V gene are MGHRA and YSYEKL. Trimming cost V 5 bases and J 7 bases, with 20 bases left between them. As DNA, the CDR3 is TGCGCCAGCAGCTCGAGTGGGGCAGGGTTCGGTGAAAAACTGTTTTTT. Translating it yields CASSSSGAGFGEKLFF.

The chain combines TRBV5-4 with TRBJ2-1; 14 nucleotides agree with TRBD2. The CDR3 consists of 18 residues. The V gene's germline CDR1 is SGHNT and CDR2 YYREEE (reference sequence). V dropped 4 bases and J dropped 2; count of bases not matched to a gene: 8. The CDR3 DNA reads as TGTGCCAGCAGCATGGGACTAGCGGGGGTTACAGCCTACAATGAGCAGTTCTTC. It is translated as CASSMGLAGVTAYNEQFF.